These 11 T cell receptor beta chains were all obtained from the same sample, sequenced in a study of response to subunit inactivated influenza vaccine. Each CDR3 protein gets one entry after TCRdb re-called the RT-PCR reads with MiXCR. Of 650,000 or so distinct CDR3 sequences in the sample, around 15% were seen once. The sample was PBMCs from blood, taken 14 to 15 days before vaccination. These receptor sequences come from a man aged 50-59 years who received an inactivated influenza vaccine.

This clonotype was counted at least ten times. The V gene is TRBV29-1, the J gene TRBJ2-7; no firm D call. Trimming shortened V by 0 bases and J by 2 bases, and 11 bases separated the two germline ends. From germline, CDR1 is SQVTM and CDR2 ANQGSEA. The CDR3 loop spans 14 amino acids. The CDR3 nucleotides read TGCAGCGTTGAAGATCAAAGTGGGGCCTACGAGCAGTACTTC. As protein: CSVEDQSGAYEQYF.

The V call is TRBV20-1, the J call TRBJ1-5; no clear D. This CDR3 is 16 amino acids long. Germline V gives CDR1 DFQATT, CDR2 SNEGSKA (reference sequence). Trimming stripped 0 bases from V and 1 base from J, with 13 bases between. CDR3 region: CSARDPLTGSNQPQHF. The DNA for the CDR3 is TGCAGTGCTAGAGATCCTCTCACGGGGAGCAATCAGCCCCAGCATTTT.

This clonotype was found a few times. Since a much larger clone is just one base distant, this may be a read error. The chain joins TRBV7-2 to TRBJ2-3, with D unresolved. The CDR3 runs to 12 residues. The V gene's germline CDR1 is SGHTA and CDR2 FQGNSA. V was cut by 5 bases and J by 2 bases, with 5 bases left in between. In DNA, the CDR3 is TGTGCCAGCAGCATAAACACAGATACGCAGTATTTT. As protein: CASSINTDTQYF.

The CDR3 loop is CAITKTSGLNTGELFF. CDR3 nucleotide sequence: TGTGCCATCACAAAGACTAGCGGGCTGAACACCGGGGAGCTGTTTTTT. The chain recombines TRBV10-3 with TRBJ2-2; 10 nucleotides line up with TRBD2. The CDR3 is 16 amino acids. V shed 7 bases and J 1 base; nucleotides not matched to a gene: 6. CDR1 is ENHRY, CDR2 SYGVKD, per germline.

This clonotype was detected many times. This sequence joins TRBV19 and TRBJ1-1, with D possibly being TRBD1 (5 bases). Germline V CDR1 and CDR2: LNHDA, SQIVND (reference sequence). The ends were cut back, 8 bases at V and 5 bases at J, with 9 bases in the middle. The CDR3 loop spans 11 amino acids. The CDR3 nucleotides are TGTGCCAGTTTCTGGGGGACTGAAGCTTTCTTT. Its protein is CASFWGTEAFF. Looking up the rest from reference TRBV19 and TRBJ1-1 gives the full variable domain: DGGITQSPKYLFRKEGQNVTLSCEQNLNHDAMYWYRQDPGQGLRLIYYSQIVNDFQKGDIAEGYSVSREKKESFPLTVTSAQKNPTAFYLCASFWGTEAFFGQGTRLTVV.

This clonotype was counted a few times. J is TRBJ1-1 and V is TRBV6-2 or TRBV6-3; tentative D call: TRBD1 (6 bases). Germline lookup yields CDR1 MNHEY and CDR2 SVGEGT. CDR3 length equals 15 residues. The V and J ends lost 6 bases and 1 base respectively, with 15 bases between them. CDR3 coding DNA: TGTGCCAGCAGCCGCCATACGACAGGGAACACTGAAGCTTTCTTT. Its translation is CASSRHTTGNTEAFF.

As for this clonotype: Mismatch with germline at one junction end may stem from a read error. The CDR3 DNA is TGTGCCAGCAGCCACTTAGAATCCTCAACTCCGGATTTT. Translated, it gives CASSHLESSTPDF. The gene calls are TRBV7-8 and TRBJ2-3; D is ambiguous. The CDR3 has 13 residues. CDR1 and CDR2 from the germline V gene are SGHVS and FQNEAQ.

V and J are TRBV15 and TRBJ2-5, with a possible D match to TRBD1 (6 bases). V was shortened by 3 bases and J by 4 bases, with 12 bases between the two germline ends. This CDR3 region has 14 residues. Germline lookup yields CDR1 LNHNV and CDR2 YYDKDF (reference sequence). The CDR3: CATSRNRVVETQYF. CDR3 DNA: TGTGCCACCAGCAGGAACAGGGTCGTAGAGACCCAGTACTTC.

The chain combines TRBV18 with TRBJ2-7; 10 positions agree with TRBD1. V lost 1 base, J lost 6 bases, and 9 bases stayed unmatched. This CDR3 has 16 residues. Germline CDR1 reads KGHSH; CDR2 reads LQKENI. The CDR3 loop reads CASSPRDRGTPREQYF. The CDR3 coding sequence is TGTGCCAGCTCACCACGGGACAGGGGAACACCCCGCGAGCAGTACTTC.

This clonotype turned up a few times. In nucleotides, the CDR3 is TGTGCCATCAGTGAGTCGGGGGAGATGGGTTCGCAGTATTTT. As protein: CAISESGEMGSQYF. The chain employs TRBV10-3 and TRBJ2-3; D is possibly TRBD1 or TRBD2 (5 bases each). V was trimmed by 0 bases and J by 10 bases, leaving 14 bases between them. The CDR3 covers 14 residues. The germline V gene has CDR1 ENHRY and CDR2 SYGVKD.

This clonotype was found many times. V usage is TRBV11-1 and J usage is TRBJ2-1; weak D call: TRBD1 (6 bases). Germline values: CDR1 SGHAT, CDR2 FQDESV (reference sequence). This CDR3 contains 15 residues. Between the trimmed V and J ends, which lost 3 bases and 0 bases, there was a span of 9 bases. In DNA form, the CDR3 reads TGTGCCAGCAGCTTTCAGGGGAGCTCCTACAATGAGCAGTTCTTC. Amino acid sequence: CASSFQGSSYNEQFF.